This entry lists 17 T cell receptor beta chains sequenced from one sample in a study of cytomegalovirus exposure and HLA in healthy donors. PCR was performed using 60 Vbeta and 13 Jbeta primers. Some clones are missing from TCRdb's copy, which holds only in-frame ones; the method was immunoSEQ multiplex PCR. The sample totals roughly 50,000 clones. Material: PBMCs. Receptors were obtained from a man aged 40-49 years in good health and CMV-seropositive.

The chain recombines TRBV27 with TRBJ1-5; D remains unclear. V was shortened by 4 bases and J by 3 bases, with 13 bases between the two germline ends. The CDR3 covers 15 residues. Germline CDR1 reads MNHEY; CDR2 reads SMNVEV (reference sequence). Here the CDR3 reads CASSSVEGYNQPQHF. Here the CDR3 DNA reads TGTGCCAGCAGTTCCGTCGAGGGTTACAATCAGCCCCAGCATTTT.

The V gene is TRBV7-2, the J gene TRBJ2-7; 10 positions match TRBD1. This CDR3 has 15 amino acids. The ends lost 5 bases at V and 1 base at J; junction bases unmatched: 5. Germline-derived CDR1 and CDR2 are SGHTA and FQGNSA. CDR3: CASSEGQGQSYEQYF. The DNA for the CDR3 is TGTGCCAGCAGCGAGGGACAGGGGCAATCCTACGAGCAGTACTTC.

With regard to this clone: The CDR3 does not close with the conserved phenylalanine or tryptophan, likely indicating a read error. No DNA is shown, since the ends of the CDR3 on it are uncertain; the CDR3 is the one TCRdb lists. CDR3 protein: CASSPSGTGVSAL. The chain recombines TRBV18 with TRBJ2-7; TRBD1 reflects the table's D call only, with no check against the DNA. The length of the CDR3 is 13 amino acids, counting both ends. Germline V gives CDR1 KGHSH, CDR2 LQKENI.

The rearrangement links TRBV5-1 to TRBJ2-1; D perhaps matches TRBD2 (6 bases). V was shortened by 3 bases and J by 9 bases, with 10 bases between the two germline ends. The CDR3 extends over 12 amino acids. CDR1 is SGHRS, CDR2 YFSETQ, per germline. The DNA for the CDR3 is TGCGCCAGCAGCTCGACTAGTGTTGAGCAGTTCTTC. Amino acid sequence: CASSSTSVEQFF.

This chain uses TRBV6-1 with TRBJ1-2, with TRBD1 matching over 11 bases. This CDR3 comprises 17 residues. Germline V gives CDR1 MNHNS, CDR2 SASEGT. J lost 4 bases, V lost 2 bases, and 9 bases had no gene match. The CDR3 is CASSERTGGARTYGYTF. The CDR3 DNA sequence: TGTGCCAGCAGTGAAAGGACAGGGGGCGCGAGGACCTATGGCTACACCTTC.

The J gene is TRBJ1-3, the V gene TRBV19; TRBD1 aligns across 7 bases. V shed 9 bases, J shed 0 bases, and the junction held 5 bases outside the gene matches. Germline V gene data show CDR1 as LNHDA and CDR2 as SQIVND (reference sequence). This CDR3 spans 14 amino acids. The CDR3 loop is CASSQGDSGNTIYF. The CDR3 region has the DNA TGTGCCAGCTCCCAGGGGGACTCTGGAAACACCATATATTTT.

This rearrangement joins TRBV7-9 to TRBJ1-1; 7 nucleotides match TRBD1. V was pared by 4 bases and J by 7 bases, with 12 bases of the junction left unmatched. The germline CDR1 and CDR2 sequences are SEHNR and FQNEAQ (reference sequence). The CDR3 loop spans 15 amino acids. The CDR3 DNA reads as TGTGCCAGCAGCTCCAATACAGGGGTTTGGGTTGAAGCTTTCTTT. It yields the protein CASSSNTGVWVEAFF. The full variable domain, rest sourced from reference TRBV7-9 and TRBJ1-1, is DTGVSQNPRHKITKRGQNVTFRCDPISEHNRLYWYRQTLGQGPEFLTYFQNEAQLEKSRLLSDRFSAERPKGSFSTLEIQRTEQGDSAMYLCASSSNTGVWVEAFFGQGTRLTVV.

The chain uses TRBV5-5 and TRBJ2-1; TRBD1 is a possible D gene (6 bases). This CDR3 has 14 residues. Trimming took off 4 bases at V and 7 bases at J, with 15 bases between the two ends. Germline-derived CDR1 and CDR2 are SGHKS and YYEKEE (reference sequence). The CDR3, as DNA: TGTGCCAGCAGCATGCTACAGGGATCGAATGAGCAGTTCTTC. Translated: CASSMLQGSNEQFF.

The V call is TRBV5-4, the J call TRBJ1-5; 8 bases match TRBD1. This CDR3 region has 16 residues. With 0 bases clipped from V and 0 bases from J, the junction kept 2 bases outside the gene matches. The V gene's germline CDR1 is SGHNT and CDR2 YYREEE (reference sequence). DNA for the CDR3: TGTGCCAGCAGCTTGGTGGACAGGGCTAGCAATCAGCCCCAGCATTTT. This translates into CASSLVDRASNQPQHF.

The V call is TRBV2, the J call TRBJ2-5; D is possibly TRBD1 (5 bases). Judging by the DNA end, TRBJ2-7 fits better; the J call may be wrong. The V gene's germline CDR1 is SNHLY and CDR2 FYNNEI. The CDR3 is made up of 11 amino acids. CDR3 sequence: CASGALYEQYF. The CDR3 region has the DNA TGTGCCAGCGGGGCTCTTTACGAGCAGTACTTC.

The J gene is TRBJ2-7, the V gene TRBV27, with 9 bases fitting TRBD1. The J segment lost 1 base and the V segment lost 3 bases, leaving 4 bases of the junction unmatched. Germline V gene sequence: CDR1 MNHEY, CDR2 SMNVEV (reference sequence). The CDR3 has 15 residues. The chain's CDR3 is CASSLAGTGSYEQYF. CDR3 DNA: TGTGCCAGCAGTTTGGCCGGGACAGGGTCCTACGAGCAGTACTTC.

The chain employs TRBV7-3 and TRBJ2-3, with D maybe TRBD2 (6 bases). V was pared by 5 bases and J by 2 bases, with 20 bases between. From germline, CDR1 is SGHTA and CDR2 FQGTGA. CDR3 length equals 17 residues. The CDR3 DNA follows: TGTGCCAGCAGCCGCAATTTAGCGGCTGGATCCACAGATACGCAGTATTTT. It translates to CASSRNLAAGSTDTQYF. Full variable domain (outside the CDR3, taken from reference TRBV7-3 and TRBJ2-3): GAGVSQTPSNKVTEKGKYVELRCDPISGHTALYWYRQSLGQGPEFLIYFQGTGAADDSGLPNDRFFAVRPEGSVSTLKIQRTERGDSAVYLCASSRNLAAGSTDTQYFGPGTRLTVL.

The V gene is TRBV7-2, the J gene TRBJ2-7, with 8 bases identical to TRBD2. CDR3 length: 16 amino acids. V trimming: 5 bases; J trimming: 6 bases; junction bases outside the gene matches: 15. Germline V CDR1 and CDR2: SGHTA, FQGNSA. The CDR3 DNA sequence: TGTGCCAGCAGCCAAGGCTCTCTCGCGGGAGGATCCGAGCAGTACTTC. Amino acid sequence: CASSQGSLAGGSEQYF.

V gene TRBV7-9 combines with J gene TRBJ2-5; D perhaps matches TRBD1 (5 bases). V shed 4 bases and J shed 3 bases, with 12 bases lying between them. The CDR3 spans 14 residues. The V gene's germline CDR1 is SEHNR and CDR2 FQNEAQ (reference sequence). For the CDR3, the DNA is TGTGCCAGCAGCTATCAGACAGTCGAAGAGACCCAGTACTTC. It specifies CASSYQTVEETQYF.

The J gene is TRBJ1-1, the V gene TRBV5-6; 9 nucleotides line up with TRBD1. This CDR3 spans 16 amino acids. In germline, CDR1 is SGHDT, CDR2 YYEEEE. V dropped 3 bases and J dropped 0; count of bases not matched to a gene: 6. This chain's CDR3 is CASSWGQGYMNTEAFF. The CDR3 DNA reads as TGTGCCAGCAGCTGGGGACAGGGTTACATGAACACTGAAGCTTTCTTT.

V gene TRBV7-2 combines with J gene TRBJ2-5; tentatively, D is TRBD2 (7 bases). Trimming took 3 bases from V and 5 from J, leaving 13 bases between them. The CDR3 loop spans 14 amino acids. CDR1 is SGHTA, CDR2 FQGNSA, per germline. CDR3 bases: TGTGCCAGCAGCTTCCGCGGGGGCAGGGAGACCCAGTACTTC. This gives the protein CASSFRGGRETQYF.

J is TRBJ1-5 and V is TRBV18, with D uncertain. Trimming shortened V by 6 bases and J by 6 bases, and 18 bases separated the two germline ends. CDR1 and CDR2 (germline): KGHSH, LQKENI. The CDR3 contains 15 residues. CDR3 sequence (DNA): TGTGCCAGCTCCCCAGAGGCACGCTTAGGTCAGCCCCAGCATTTT. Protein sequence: CASSPEARLGQPQHF.